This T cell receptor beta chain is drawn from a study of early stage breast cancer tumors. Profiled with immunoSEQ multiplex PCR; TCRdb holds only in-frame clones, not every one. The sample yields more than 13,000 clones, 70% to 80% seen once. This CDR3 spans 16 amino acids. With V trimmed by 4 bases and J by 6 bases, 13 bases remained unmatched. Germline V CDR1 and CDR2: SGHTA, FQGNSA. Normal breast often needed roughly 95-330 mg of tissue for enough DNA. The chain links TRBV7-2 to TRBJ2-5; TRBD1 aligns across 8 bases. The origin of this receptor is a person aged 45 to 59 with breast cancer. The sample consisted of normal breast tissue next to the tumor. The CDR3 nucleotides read TGTGCCAGCAGCTCGCAAGGGACAGGTTGGGCAAAGACCCAGTACTTC. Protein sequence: CASSSQGTGWAKTQYF. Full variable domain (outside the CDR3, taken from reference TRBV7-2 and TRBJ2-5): GAGVSQSPSNKVTEKGKDVELRCDPISGHTALYWYRQSLGQGLEFLIYFQGNSAPDKSGLPSDRFSAERTGGSVSTLTIQRTQQEDSAVYLCASSSQGTGWAKTQYFGPGTRLLVL.